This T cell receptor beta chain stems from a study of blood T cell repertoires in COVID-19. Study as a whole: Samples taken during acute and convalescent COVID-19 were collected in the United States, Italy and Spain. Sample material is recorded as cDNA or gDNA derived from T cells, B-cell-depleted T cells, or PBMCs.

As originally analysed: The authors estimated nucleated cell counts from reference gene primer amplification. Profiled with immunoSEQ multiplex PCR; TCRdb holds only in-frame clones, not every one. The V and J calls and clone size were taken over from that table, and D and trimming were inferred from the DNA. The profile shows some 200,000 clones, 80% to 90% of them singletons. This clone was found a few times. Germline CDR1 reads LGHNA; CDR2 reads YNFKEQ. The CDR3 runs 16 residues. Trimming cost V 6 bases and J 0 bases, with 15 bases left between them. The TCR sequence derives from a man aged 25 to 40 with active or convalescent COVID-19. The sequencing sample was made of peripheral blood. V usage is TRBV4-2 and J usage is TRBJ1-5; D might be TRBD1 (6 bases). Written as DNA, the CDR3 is TGTGCCAGCAGTCAACAGGGACTGGATAGCAATCAGCCCCAGCATTTT. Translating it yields CASSQQGLDSNQPQHF.